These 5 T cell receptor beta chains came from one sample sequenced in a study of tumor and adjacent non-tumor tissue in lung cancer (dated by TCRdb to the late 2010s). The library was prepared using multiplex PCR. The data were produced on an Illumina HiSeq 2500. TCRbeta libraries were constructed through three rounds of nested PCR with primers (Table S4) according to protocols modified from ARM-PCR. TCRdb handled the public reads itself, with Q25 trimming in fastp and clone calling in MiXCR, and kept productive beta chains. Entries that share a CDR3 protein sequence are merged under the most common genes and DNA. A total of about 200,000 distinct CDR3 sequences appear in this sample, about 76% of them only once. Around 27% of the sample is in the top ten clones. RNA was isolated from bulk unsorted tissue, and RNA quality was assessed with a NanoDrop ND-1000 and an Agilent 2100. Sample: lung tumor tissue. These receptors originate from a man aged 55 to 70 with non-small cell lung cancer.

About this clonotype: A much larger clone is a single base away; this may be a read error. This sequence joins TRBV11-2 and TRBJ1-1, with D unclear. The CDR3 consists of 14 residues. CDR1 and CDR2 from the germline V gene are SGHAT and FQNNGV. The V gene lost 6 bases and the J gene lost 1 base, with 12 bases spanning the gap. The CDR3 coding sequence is TGTGCCAGCAGGTCCGACGGGAAGAACACTGAAGCTTTCTTT. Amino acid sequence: CASRSDGKNTEAFF.

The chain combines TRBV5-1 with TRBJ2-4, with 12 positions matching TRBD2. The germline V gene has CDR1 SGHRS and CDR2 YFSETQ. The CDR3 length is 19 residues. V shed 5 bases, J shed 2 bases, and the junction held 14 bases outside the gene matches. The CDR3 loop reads CASRPTSGSPGSSKNIQYF. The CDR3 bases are TGCGCCAGCAGACCGACTAGCGGGAGTCCGGGATCATCCAAAAACATTCAGTACTTC.

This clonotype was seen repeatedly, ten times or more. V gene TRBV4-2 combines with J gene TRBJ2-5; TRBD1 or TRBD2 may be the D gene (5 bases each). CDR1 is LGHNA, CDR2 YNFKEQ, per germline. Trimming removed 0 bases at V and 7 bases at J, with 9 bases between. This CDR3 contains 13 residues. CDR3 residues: CASSQEGVGTQYF. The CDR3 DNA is TGTGCCAGCAGCCAAGAGGGGGTAGGGACCCAGTACTTC.

In DNA form, the CDR3 reads TGTGCCAGCAGTTTGATAACAGGGGGCTTTTACCAAGAGACCCAGTACTTC. As protein: CASSLITGGFYQETQYF. The J gene is TRBJ2-5, the V gene TRBV11-1, with 9 bases aligning to TRBD1. The V and J ends lost 6 bases and 0 bases, in that order; junction bases with no gene match: 11. Germline CDR1 SGHAT, CDR2 FQDESV (reference sequence). This CDR3 is 17 amino acids long.

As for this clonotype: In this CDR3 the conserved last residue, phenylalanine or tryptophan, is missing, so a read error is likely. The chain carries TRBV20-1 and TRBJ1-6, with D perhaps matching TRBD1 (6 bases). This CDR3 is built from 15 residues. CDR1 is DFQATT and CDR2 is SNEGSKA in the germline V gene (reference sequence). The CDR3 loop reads CSGRTKGVKVTPLHI. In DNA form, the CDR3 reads TGTAGTGGTAGAACCAAGGGGGTAAAAGTGACACCCCTCCACATT.